The text below deals with one T cell receptor (beta chain). Its antigen is undetermined. Time point of the sample: pre-treatment sample, taken before nivolumab and TIL therapy. The record originates from a study of TIL therapy for anti-PD-1-resistant metastatic lung cancer. Study summary: Median patient age was approximately 59, ranging about 38-80 years. Tumors carried a median 1.5 non-synonymous mutations per megabase. Findings of the study overall: Treatment-naive, never-smoker and oncogene-addicted patients were overrepresented in this highly selected cohort.

The CDR3 runs to 14 residues. Germline CDR1 MNHEY, CDR2 SVGAGI. J lost 4 bases, V lost 6 bases, and 4 bases had no gene match. The libraries were made with immunoSEQ v3. The protocol was immunoSEQ multiplex PCR, while the TCRdb copy is restricted to in-frame clones and leaves out a portion. The repertoire includes approximately 57,000 clones, around four fifths of them detected once, and roughly 3% sits in the top ten. The chain is built from TRBV6-5 and TRBJ2-1; 9 bases fit TRBD1. The sequencing here drew on blood, taken at baseline. This receptor was identified in a person aged 25 to 85 with non-small cell lung cancer. As DNA, the CDR3 is TGTGCCAGCAGCCAGACAGGGGGGTACAATGAGCAGTTCTTC. Translation: CASSQTGGYNEQFF.